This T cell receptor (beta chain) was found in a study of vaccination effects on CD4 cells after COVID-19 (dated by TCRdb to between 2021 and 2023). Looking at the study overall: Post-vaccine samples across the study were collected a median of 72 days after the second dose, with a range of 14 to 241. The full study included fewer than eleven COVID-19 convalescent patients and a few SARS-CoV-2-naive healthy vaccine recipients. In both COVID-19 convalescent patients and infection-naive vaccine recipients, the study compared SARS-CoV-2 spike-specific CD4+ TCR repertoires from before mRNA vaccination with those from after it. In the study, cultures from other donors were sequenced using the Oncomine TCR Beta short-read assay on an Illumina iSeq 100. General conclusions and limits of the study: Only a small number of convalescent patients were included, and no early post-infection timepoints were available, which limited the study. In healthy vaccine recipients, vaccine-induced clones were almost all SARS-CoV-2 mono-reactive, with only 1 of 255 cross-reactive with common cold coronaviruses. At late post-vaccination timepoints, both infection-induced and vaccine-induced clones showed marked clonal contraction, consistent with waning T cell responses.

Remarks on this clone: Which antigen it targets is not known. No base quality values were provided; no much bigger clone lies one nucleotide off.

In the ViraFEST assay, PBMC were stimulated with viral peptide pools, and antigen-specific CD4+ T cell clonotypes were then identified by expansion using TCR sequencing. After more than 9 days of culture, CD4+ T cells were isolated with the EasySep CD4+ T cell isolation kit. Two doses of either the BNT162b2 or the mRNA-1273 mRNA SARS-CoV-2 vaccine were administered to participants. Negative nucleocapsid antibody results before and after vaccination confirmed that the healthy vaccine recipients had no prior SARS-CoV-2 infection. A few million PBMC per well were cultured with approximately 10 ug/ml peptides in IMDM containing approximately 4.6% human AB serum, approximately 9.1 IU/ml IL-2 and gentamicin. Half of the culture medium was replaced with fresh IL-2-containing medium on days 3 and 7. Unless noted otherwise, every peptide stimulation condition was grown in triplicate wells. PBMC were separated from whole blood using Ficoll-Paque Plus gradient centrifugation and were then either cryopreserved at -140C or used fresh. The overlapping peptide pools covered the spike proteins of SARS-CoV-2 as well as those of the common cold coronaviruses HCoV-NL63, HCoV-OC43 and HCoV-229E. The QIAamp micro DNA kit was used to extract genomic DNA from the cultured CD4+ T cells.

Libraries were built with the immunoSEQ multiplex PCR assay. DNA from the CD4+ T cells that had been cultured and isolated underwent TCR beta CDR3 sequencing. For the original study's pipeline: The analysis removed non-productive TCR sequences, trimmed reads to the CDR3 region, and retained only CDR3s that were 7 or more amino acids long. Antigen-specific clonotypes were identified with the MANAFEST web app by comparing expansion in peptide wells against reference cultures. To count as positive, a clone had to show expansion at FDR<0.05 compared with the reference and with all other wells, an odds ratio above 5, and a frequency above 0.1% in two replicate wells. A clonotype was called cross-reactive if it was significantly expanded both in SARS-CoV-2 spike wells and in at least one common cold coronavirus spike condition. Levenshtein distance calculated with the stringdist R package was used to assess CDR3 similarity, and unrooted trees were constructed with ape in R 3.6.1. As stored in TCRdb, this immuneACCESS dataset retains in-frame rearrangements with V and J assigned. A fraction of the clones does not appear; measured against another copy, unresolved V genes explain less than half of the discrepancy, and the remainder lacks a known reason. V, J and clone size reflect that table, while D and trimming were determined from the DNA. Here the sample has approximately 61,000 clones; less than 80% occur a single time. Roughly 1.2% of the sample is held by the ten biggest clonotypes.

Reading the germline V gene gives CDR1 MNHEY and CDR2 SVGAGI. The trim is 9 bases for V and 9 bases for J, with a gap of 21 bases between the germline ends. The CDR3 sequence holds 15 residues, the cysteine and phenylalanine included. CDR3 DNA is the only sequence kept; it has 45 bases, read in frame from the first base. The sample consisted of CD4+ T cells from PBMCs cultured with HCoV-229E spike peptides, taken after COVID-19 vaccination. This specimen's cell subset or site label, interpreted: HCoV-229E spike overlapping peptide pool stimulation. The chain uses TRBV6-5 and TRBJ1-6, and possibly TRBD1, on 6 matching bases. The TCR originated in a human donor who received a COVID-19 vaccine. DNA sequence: TGTGCCAGTACCTCCCGGGCAGGGGCTATTTCACCCCTCCACTTT. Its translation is CASTSRAGAISPLHF.